The 19 T cell receptor beta chains reported below all come from one sample, sequenced in a study of T-cell memory formation after mild COVID-19. TCRdb called the 5' RACE reads again in MiXCR, with one record for every CDR3 protein. Seen here are 150,000 to 200,000 distinct CDR3 sequences, 11% observed once, and the top ten hold 3.5% to 4%. Sequenced input: PBMCs or a T cell subset sorted from them (not recorded which). The receptors originated from a man between 18 and 35 years old who had mild COVID-19 (a few samples of this study predate the infection). Cell type and time point are not known.

A few counts support this clonotype. The V gene is TRBV9, the J gene TRBJ1-6; D ambiguous. CDR3 length: 15 amino acids. The V end lost 4 bases, the J end lost 5 bases, and 13 bases lay between the germline ends. Per the germline V gene, CDR1 is SGDLS and CDR2 is YYNGEE. CDR3 loop: CASSPRHTDNSPLHF. The CDR3 coding sequence is TGTGCCAGCAGCCCAAGACACACTGATAATTCACCCCTCCACTTT.

CDR3 amino acids: CASSLWETSGGEADTQYF. CDR3 DNA: TGTGCCAGCAGCTTATGGGAGACTAGCGGGGGGGAAGCTGATACGCAGTATTTT. V usage is TRBV11-2 and J usage is TRBJ2-3; TRBD2 matches at 14 bases. The germline CDR1 and CDR2 sequences are SGHAT and FQNNGV. Trimming took 2 bases from V and 6 from J; bases not matched to a gene: 10. The CDR3 has 18 amino acids.

This clonotype showed up just a few times. V is TRBV6-1 and J is TRBJ1-1; 10 bases align to TRBD1. Germline CDR1 reads MNHNS; CDR2 reads SASEGT. The trim removed 5 bases at V and 10 bases at J, leaving 13 bases unmatched. CDR3 length equals 15 residues. The CDR3 loop is CASSLSGTGVMGAFF. The CDR3 DNA reads TGTGCCAGCAGTCTATCCGGGACAGGGGTAATGGGAGCTTTCTTT.

This clonotype appeared a few times. J is TRBJ2-1 and V is TRBV11-2, with TRBD2 identical over 12 bases. CDR1 is SGHAT, CDR2 FQNNGV, per germline. The CDR3 sequence is 16 residues long. V shed 5 bases and J 1 base; nucleotides not matched to a gene: 3. CDR3 loop: CASSRLAGGSYNEQFF. CDR3 in DNA: TGTGCCAGCAGCCGTCTAGCGGGGGGGTCCTACAATGAGCAGTTCTTC.

The chain links TRBV4-3 to TRBJ2-7; 9 bases agree with TRBD1. The CDR3 has 17 amino acids. With V trimmed by 2 bases and J by 5 bases, 13 bases remained unmatched. Germline CDR1 LGHNA, CDR2 YSLEER. CDR3 protein: CASSQLGPGQGSDEQYF. CDR3 bases: TGCGCCAGCAGCCAACTCGGACCGGGACAGGGTAGCGACGAGCAGTACTTC.

This clonotype has ten or more counts. The gene calls are TRBV10-3 and TRBJ2-5; 8 bases align to TRBD2. The V segment lost 0 bases and the J segment 5 bases; nucleotides outside the gene matches: 8. CDR3 size: 16 residues. Per the germline V gene, CDR1 is ENHRY and CDR2 is SYGVKD. The CDR3 loop is CAISESIASGRETQYF. The CDR3 DNA is TGTGCCATCAGTGAGTCGATCGCTAGCGGGCGGGAGACCCAGTACTTC.

This clonotype was seen many times. The rearrangement joins TRBV29-1 to TRBJ1-2; 7 nucleotides match TRBD1. Germline V gives CDR1 SQVTM, CDR2 ANQGSEA. The J segment lost 3 bases and the V segment lost 6 bases, leaving 10 bases of the junction unmatched. There are 14 residues in the CDR3. The CDR3 nucleotides are TGCAGCGTAAAACAGGGGACTTGGGACTATGGCTACACCTTC. Translation: CSVKQGTWDYGYTF. Using reference TRBV29-1 and TRBJ1-2 for the parts outside the CDR3, the full variable domain is SAVISQKPSRDICQRGTSLTIQCQVDSQVTMMFWYRQQPGQSLTLIATANQGSEATYESGFVIDKFPISRPNLTFSTLTVSNMSPEDSSIYLCSVKQGTWDYGYTFGSGTRLTVV.

This rearrangement joins TRBV2 to TRBJ2-7; 13 bases match TRBD2. Unmatched junction bases numbered 2, after V lost 4 bases and J lost 2 bases. The length of the CDR3 is 15 residues. From germline, CDR1 is SNHLY and CDR2 FYNNEI. CDR3 sequence: CASSVTSGGPYEQYF. The CDR3, as DNA: TGTGCCAGCAGTGTGACTAGCGGGGGGCCCTACGAGCAGTACTTC.

This clonotype has more than one count but fewer than ten. The chain is built from TRBV4-3 and TRBJ1-6; tentatively, D is TRBD1 (5 bases). The germline V and J ends were trimmed by 0 bases and 11 bases, with 20 bases remaining between them. Germline V gene lookup returns CDR1 LGHNA and CDR2 YSLEER. This CDR3 is built from 17 residues. The DNA of the CDR3 is TGCGCCAGCAGCCAAGACTCTTCGCCCGGACAAACCGCACCCCTCCACTTT. Its protein is CASSQDSSPGQTAPLHF.

This clonotype was picked up many times. The chain employs TRBV4-3 and TRBJ2-4, with D possibly being TRBD2 (5 bases). Germline assignment: CDR1 LGHNA and CDR2 YSLEER. The length of the CDR3 is 17 residues. The V end was cut by 4 bases, the J end by 6 bases, with 22 bases between. For the CDR3, the DNA is TGCGCCAGCAGCCGCCCACCTGGGAAGGGAGTAATAAACATTCAGTACTTC. It is translated as CASSRPPGKGVINIQYF.

This clonotype was found a few times. The chain employs TRBV5-6 and TRBJ2-7; D is possibly TRBD1 (6 bases). The germline gives CDR1 SGHDT, CDR2 YYEEEE. V lost 2 bases to trimming and J lost 3 bases, with 12 bases between them. CDR3 length: 14 residues. The CDR3 DNA reads as TGTGCCAGCAGCTTCGAGACAGGACGCTACGAGCAGTACGTC. As protein: CASSFETGRYEQYV.

This clonotype was detected only a few times. This chain connects TRBV2 to TRBJ1-6, with a weak D call TRBD1 (6 bases). CDR1 and CDR2 (germline): SNHLY, FYNNEI. This CDR3 region has 14 residues. The V end lost 11 bases, the J end lost 7 bases, and 18 bases lay between the germline ends. CDR3 nucleotides: TGTGCCGGCCGGACAGACGGCGAAAATTCACCCCTCCACTTT. Amino acid sequence: CAGRTDGENSPLHF.

This clonotype was seen more than once but under ten times. V usage is TRBV20-1 and J usage is TRBJ2-2; 12 nucleotides agree with TRBD2. V lost 6 bases to trimming and J lost 0 bases; unmatched junction nucleotides: 5. The CDR3 consists of 16 residues. CDR1 DFQATT and CDR2 SNEGSKA come from the germline V gene (reference sequence). DNA of the CDR3: TGCAGTGCCTCACTAGCGGGGGGCGCGAACACCGGGGAGCTGTTTTTT. It is translated as CSASLAGGANTGELFF.

The V call is TRBV5-1, the J call TRBJ2-7; D ambiguous. This CDR3 has 12 residues. The germline V gene has CDR1 SGHRS and CDR2 YFSETQ. V lost 0 bases and J 5 bases, leaving 6 bases between the germline ends. CDR3 coding DNA: TGCGCCAGCAGCTTGGACGGCCACGAGCAGTACGTC. It specifies CASSLDGHEQYV.

This chain joins TRBV20-1 and TRBJ2-5; TRBD1 might be the D (5 bases). Germline lookup yields CDR1 DFQATT and CDR2 SNEGSKA (reference sequence). The CDR3 is made up of 12 amino acids. The V and J ends lost 6 bases and 4 bases respectively, with 12 bases between them. The CDR3 DNA reads as TGCAGTGCCCCACAAGGGGTAGAGACCCAGTACTTC. Protein: CSAPQGVETQYF.

V usage is TRBV18 and J usage is TRBJ1-3, with a possible D match to TRBD1 (5 bases). This CDR3 region has 15 residues. Trimming stripped 3 bases from V and 0 bases from J, with 9 bases between. The germline gives CDR1 KGHSH, CDR2 LQKENI. CDR3 bases: TGTGCCAGCTCACCTCAGGGCAACTCTGGAAACACCATATATTTT. Translating gives CASSPQGNSGNTIYF. The whole variable domain, filled in from reference TRBV18 and TRBJ1-3, reads NAGVMQNPRHLVRRRGQEARLRCSPMKGHSHVYWYRQLPEEGLKFMVYLQKENIIDESGMPKERFSAEFPKEGPSILRIQQVVRGDSAAYFCASSPQGNSGNTIYFGEGSWLTVV.

This clonotype showed up many times. The rearrangement uses TRBV7-9 and TRBJ2-7, with 9 bases that match TRBD1. The junction had 3 bases not matched to a gene; V was cut back by 4 bases and J by 2 bases. This CDR3 spans 14 amino acids. Germline V lookup: CDR1 SEHNR, CDR2 FQNEAQ (reference sequence). This chain's CDR3 is CASSSRTGAYEQYF. The CDR3 DNA follows: TGTGCCAGCAGCTCAAGGACAGGGGCCTACGAGCAGTACTTC.

Ten or more counts support this clonotype. The chain has TRBV12-3 or TRBV12-4 and TRBJ1-2; tentative D call: TRBD1 (5 bases). The V gene lost 0 bases and the J gene lost 2 bases, with 13 bases spanning the gap. The CDR3 sequence is 16 residues long. The CDR3 nucleotides read TGTGCCAGCAGTTTAGCCCGCGGACAAGCAAACTATGGCTACACCTTC. Translated, it gives CASSLARGQANYGYTF.

The chain joins TRBV10-3 to TRBJ2-3; weak D call: TRBD2 (6 bases). Germline CDR1 and CDR2: ENHRY and SYGVKD. The V gene lost 7 bases and the J gene lost 6 bases, with 8 bases spanning the gap. The CDR3 contains 11 residues. The CDR3 DNA reads as TGTGCCATCACTGGGGGGGATACGCAGTATTTT. It yields the protein CAITGGDTQYF.